The clone carrying this T cell receptor (beta chain) appeared a single time. One end of the junction varies from germline; a read error may be responsible. This record belongs to a study of tumor-infiltrating lymphocytes in oesophageal squamous cell carcinoma. One entry per CDR3 protein, called by TCRdb with MiXCR from the PCR reads. Of about 21,000 distinct CDR3 sequences listed, 35% to 45% are singletons. Germline V gives CDR1 SGHRS, CDR2 YFSETQ. This CDR3 region has 16 residues. Sequencing input: esophageal tumor tissue. The J gene is TRBJ2-3, the V gene TRBV5-1; 11 nucleotides align to TRBD2. The sequence was obtained from a male donor with esophageal squamous cell carcinoma. CDR3 DNA: TGCGCCAGCAGCTCCACTAGCGGGGGAATCCAAGAGACCCGGTACTTT. Its translation is CASSSTSGGIQETRYF.